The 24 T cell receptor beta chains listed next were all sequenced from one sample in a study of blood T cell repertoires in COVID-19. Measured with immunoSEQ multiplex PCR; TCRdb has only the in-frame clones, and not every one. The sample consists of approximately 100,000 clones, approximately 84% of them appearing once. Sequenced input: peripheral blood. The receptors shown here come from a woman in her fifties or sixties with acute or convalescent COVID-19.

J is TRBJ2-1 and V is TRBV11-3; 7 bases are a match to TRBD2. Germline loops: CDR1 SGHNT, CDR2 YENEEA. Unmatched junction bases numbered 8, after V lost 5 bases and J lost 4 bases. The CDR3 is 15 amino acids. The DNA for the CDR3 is TGTGCCAGCAGCCGCAGCGGGACTCAATACAATGAGCAGTTCTTC. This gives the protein CASSRSGTQYNEQFF.

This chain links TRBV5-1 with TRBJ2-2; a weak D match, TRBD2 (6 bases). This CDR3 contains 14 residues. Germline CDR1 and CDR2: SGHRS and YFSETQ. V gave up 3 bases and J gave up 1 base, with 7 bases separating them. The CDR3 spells CASSSGLNTGELFF. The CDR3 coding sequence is TGCGCCAGCAGCTCGGGACTGAACACCGGGGAGCTGTTTTTT.

For the CDR3, the DNA is TGTGCCAGCAGCATCTTAGCGGGGGGGTTCTACGAGCAGTACTTC. It specifies CASSILAGGFYEQYF. This chain links TRBV11-3 with TRBJ2-7; TRBD2 agrees at 11 bases. Germline trimming cut 5 bases from V and 3 bases from J; bases unmatched to any gene: 6. From germline, CDR1 is SGHNT and CDR2 YENEEA. The CDR3 runs to 15 residues.

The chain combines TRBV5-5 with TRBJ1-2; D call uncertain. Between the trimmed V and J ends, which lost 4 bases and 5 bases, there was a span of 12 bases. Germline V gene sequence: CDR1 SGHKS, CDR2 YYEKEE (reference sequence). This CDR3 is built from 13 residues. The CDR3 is CASSAIDSYGYTF. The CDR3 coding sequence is TGTGCCAGCAGCGCGATCGATAGTTATGGCTACACCTTC.

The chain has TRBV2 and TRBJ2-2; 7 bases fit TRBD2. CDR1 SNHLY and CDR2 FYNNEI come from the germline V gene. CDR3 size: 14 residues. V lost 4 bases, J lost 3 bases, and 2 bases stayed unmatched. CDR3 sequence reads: CASSGLADTGELFF. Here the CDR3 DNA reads TGTGCCAGCAGTGGCCTAGCGGACACCGGGGAGCTGTTTTTT.

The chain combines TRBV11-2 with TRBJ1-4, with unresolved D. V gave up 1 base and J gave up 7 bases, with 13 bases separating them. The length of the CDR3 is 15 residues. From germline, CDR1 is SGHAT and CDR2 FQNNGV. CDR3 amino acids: CASSLVAVRGEKLFF. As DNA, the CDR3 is TGTGCCAGCAGCTTAGTTGCGGTTCGCGGTGAAAAACTGTTTTTT.

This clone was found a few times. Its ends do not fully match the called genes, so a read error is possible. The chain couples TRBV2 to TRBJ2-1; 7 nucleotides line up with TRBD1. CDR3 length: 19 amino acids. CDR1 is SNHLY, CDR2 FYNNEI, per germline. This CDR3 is CASKQGQSLNPDSDNEQFF. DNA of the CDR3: TGTGCCAGCAAGCAGGGACAGTCGCTCAACCCCGACTCCGACAATGAGCAGTTCTTC.

The CDR3 reads CASTSLLRTGGSTYGYTF. The CDR3, as DNA: TGTGCCAGCACCAGTCTTTTAAGAACAGGGGGATCTACCTATGGCTACACCTTC. This chain connects TRBV28 to TRBJ1-2; 8 bases agree with TRBD1. The J segment lost 4 bases and the V segment lost 7 bases, leaving 20 bases of the junction unmatched. This CDR3 contains 18 residues. Germline loops: CDR1 MDHEN, CDR2 SYDVKM.

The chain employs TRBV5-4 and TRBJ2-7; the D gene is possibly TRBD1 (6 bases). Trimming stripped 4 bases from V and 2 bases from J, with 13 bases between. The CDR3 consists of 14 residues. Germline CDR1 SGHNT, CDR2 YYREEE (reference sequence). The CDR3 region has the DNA TGTGCCAGCAGCCCCCGGGACACTGCCTACGAGCAGTACTTC. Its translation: CASSPRDTAYEQYF.

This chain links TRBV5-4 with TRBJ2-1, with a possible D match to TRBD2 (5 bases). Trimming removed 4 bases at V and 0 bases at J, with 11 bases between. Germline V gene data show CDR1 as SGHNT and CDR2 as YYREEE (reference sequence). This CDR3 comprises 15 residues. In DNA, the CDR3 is TGTGCCAGCAGCGCGGACTCGAGCTCCTACAATGAGCAGTTCTTC. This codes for CASSADSSSYNEQFF.

The CDR3 bases are TGTGCCAGCAGCCAAGGGGCGGACAGTCACAATGAGCAGTTCTTC. The encoded protein is CASSQGADSHNEQFF. V and J are TRBV3-1 (or the pseudogene TRBV3-2) and TRBJ2-1; tentative D call: TRBD1 (6 bases). Between the trimmed V and J ends, which lost 1 base and 5 bases, there was a span of 12 bases. Germline assignment: CDR1 LGHDT and CDR2 YNNKEL (reference sequence). This CDR3 is built from 15 residues.

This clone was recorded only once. In DNA form, the CDR3 reads TGTGCCAGCAGCTTGGCCGGCGGGGGGGGTACCGGGGAGCTGTTTTTT. It specifies CASSLAGGGGTGELFF. V usage is TRBV5-4 and J usage is TRBJ2-2; TRBD2 agrees at 9 bases. The V gene end was trimmed by 0 bases and the J gene end by 5 bases; junction bases not matched to a gene: 5. Germline CDR1 reads SGHNT; CDR2 reads YYREEE (reference sequence). The CDR3 has 16 residues.

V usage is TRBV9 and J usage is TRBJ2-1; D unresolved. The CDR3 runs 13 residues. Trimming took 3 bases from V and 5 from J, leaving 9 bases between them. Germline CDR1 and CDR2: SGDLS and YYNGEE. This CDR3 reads CASSGIDNNEQFF. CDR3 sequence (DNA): TGTGCCAGCAGCGGGATAGACAACAATGAGCAGTTCTTC.

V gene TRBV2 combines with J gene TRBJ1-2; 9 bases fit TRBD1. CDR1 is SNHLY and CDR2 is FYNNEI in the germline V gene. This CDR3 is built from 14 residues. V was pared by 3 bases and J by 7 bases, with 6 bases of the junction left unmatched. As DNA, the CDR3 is TGTGCCAGCAGTGATAAACAGGGGGCGGGTGGCTACACCTTC. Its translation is CASSDKQGAGGYTF.

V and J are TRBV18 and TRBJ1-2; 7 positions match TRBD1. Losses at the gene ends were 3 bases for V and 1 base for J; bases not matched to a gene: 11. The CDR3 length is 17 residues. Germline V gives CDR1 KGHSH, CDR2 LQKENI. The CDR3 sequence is CASSPFRQGKINYGYTF. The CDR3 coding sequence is TGTGCCAGCTCACCCTTTAGACAGGGAAAAATTAACTATGGCTACACCTTC.

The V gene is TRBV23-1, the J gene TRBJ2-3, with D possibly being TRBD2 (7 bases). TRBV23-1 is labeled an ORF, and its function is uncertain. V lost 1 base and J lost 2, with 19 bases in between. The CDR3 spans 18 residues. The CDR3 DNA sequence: TGCGCCAGCAGTCAATGGTTCGTTGGGCGGGGGCCCACAGATACGCAGTATTTT. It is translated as CASSQWFVGRGPTDTQYF.

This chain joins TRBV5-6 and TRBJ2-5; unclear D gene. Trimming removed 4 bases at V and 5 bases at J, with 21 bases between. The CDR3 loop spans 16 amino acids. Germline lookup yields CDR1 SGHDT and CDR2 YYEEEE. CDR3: CASSPMTHHGRETQYF. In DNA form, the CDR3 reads TGTGCCAGCAGCCCCATGACTCATCACGGCCGGGAGACCCAGTACTTC.

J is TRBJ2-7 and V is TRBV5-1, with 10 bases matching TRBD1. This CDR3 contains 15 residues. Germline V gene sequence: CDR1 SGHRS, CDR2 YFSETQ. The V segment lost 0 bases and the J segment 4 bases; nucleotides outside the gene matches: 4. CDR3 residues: CASSLGGTGVYEQYF. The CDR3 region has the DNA TGCGCCAGCAGCTTGGGAGGGACAGGGGTTTACGAGCAGTACTTC.

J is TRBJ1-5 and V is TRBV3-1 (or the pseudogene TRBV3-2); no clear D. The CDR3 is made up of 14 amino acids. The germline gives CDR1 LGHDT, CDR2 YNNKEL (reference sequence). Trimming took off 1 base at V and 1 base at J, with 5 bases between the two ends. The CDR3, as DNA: TGTGCCAGCAGCCAAGCCCAGAGCAATCAGCCCCAGCATTTT. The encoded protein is CASSQAQSNQPQHF.

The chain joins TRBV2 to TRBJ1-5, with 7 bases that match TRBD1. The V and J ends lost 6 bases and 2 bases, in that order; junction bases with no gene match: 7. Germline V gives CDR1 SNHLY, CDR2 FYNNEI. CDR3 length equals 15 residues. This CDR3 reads CASRDTGVGNQPQHF. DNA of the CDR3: TGTGCCAGCAGAGATACAGGGGTCGGCAATCAGCCCCAGCATTTT.

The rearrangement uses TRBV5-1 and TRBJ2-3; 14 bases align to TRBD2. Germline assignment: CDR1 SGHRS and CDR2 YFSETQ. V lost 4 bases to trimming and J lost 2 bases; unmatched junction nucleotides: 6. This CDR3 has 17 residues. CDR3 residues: CASSLRTSGGTTDTQYF. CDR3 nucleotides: TGCGCCAGCAGCCTTAGGACTAGCGGGGGGACCACAGATACGCAGTATTTT. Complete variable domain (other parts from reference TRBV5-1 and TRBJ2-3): KAGVTQTPRYLIKTRGQQVTLSCSPISGHRSVSWYQQTPGQGLQFLFEYFSETQRNKGNFPGRFSGRQFSNSRSEMNVSTLELGDSALYLCASSLRTSGGTTDTQYFGPGTRLTVL.

Here the CDR3 reads CASSLGRQATGAEKLFF. CDR3 nucleotides: TGCGCCAGCAGCTTGGGGCGGCAGGCAACAGGTGCTGAAAAACTGTTTTTT. The chain joins TRBV5-1 to TRBJ1-4; D perhaps matches TRBD1 (5 bases). V was cut by 0 bases and J by 7 bases, with 19 bases left in between. Germline V gives CDR1 SGHRS, CDR2 YFSETQ. The CDR3 totals 17 residues.

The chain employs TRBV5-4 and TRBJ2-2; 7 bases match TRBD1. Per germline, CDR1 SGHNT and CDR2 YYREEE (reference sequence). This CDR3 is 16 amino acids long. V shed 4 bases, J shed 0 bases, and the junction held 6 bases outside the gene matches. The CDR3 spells CASSPPGTANTGELFF. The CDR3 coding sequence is TGTGCCAGCAGCCCGCCCGGGACAGCGAACACCGGGGAGCTGTTTTTT.

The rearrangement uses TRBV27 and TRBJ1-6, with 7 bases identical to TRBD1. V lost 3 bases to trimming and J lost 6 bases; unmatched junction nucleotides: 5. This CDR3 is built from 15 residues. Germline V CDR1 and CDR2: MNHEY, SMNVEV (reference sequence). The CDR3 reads CASSFSGGANSPLHF. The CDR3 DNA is TGTGCCAGCAGTTTTTCAGGGGGTGCTAATTCACCCCTCCACTTT.